Included here is one T cell receptor (beta chain) sequence, with context. This clonotype was counted between two and nine times. It has no known antigen specificity. No qualities accompany the bases; no much larger clone lies one base away. This specimen belongs to a study of blood T cells in healthy people across ages (dated by TCRdb to about 2015). Regarding the research as a whole: In model experiments, template switching captured about one uniquely barcoded TCR beta cDNA molecule for every two T cells. Using deep sequencing normalized with unique cDNA molecular identifiers, the study measured how TCR beta repertoire diversity changes with age. The donors were split into four age groups: young (average 16 years), middle-aged (roughly 39), aged (roughly 65) and long-lived (more than 80). To avoid experimental bias, donors of different ages were randomly spread across the sequencing lanes. For two donors (one aged 18 to 30 and one aged 80 or older), the study analyzed two additional independent replicas of 1 million unique cDNA reads from the same blood draw. Overall study results and their limits: As age increased, observed TCR beta diversity per million T cells dropped in a roughly linear way, and a significant reduction was already evident by age 40. Because donor CMV infection status was unknown, age-related changes in expanded clonotypes were potentially confounded. Estimates of total diversity based on one million sequenced T cells were regarded as lower bounds and as underestimates. A strong correlation was found between observed TCR beta diversity and the percentage of naive T cells measured by flow cytometry. Compared with the aged group, the long-lived group had more naive CD4+ T cells, fewer expanded clones and increased TCR diversity, a pattern suggesting age selection. Bulk unsorted PBMC profiling prevented conclusive comparison of naive and antigen-experienced compartments.

The donors were under 40 Caucasian individuals from Russia, aged roughly 6 to 100 years, who were systemically healthy. Around 9.7 milliliters of peripheral blood were collected from each donor into EDTA-treated Vacutainer tubes. Ficoll-Paque density-gradient centrifugation was used to isolate PBMCs, with at least 6.5 million per sample. Trizol reagent was used to extract total RNA from the PBMCs, yielding at least 6 micrograms per sample. For every donor, flow cytometry on a PBMC aliquot measured the percentage of naive CD45RAhigh/CD27high T cells. V trim: 5 bases; J trim: 0 bases; unmatched bases: 6. From the germline V gene, CDR1 is MDHEN and CDR2 is SYDVKM. Measured from the cysteine to the phenylalanine, the CDR3 is 16 residues long. Only the CDR3 portion is preserved as DNA: 48 bases, with reading frame beginning at the first base. The library was made by 5' RACE. The sample was run on an Illumina HiSeq 2500. A second about 7 to 11 cycle PCR used a sample-barcoded 5' primer and a J-beta primer mix. Each TCR beta cDNA molecule received a unique molecular identifier from a template-switch 5' adaptor carrying 12 random nucleotides. Each sample yielded at least 3 million CDR3-containing paired-end reads. First-strand cDNA was synthesized from all RNA with the Mint cDNA synthesis kit, primed by a TRBC-specific oligonucleotide. After uracil-DNA glycosylase treatment, a first 18-cycle PCR used universal primers M1SS and BC2_uni_R on all cDNA. In the paper's pipeline: For normalization, 1 million high-quality reads, each with a distinct molecular identifier, were randomly selected from each sample. Instead of being binned into consensus sequences, reads that shared molecular identifiers were thrown out. MiTCR, set to a Q25 quality threshold and the strictest error-elimination algorithm, was used for CDR3 identification, clonotype clustering and error correction. Lower-bound total TCR beta diversity was estimated with a nonparametric unseen species model using Euler transformation. TCRdb redid the processing of the public reads, applying fastp at Q25 and MiXCR, and retained in-frame beta chains. For every CDR3 protein sequence, its rows merge into one entry that carries the most common genes and DNA. The V and J calls follow TCRdb's processing rather than the paper's. The sample table records approximately 1,000,000 distinct CDR3 sequences; 45% of these occur just once. The ten most abundant clones make up over 15% of the sample.

The origin of this receptor is a woman aged 55-69 years in good health. Recombination connected TRBV28 to TRBJ2-3, and TRBD1 aligns with 9 junction nucleotides. Sequencing used blood. The DNA sequence follows: TGTGCCAGCAGTGGGACAGGGACAGTTAGCACAGATACGCAGTATTTT. It is translated as CASSGTGTVSTDTQYF.